One sample yielded the 23 T cell receptor beta chains listed below, sequenced in a study of blood T cell repertoires in COVID-19 (dated by TCRdb to between 2020 and 2021). The library was generated by the immunoSEQ multiplex PCR assay. Imported from immuneACCESS, the table was reduced by TCRdb to in-frame sequences with V and J called. These copies leave out some clones; in studies compared against another copy, an unresolved V gene accounts for under half, and the cause of the remainder is not known. Recorded for this sample are tens of thousands of clones; more than 70% of them occurred a single time. The ten largest account for approximately 18% of the sample. Sequenced input: peripheral blood. The receptor set was obtained from a man under 40 with COVID-19, enrolled during active disease.

This chain links TRBV7-2 with TRBJ2-3, with 12 bases matching TRBD2. Unmatched junction bases numbered 5, after V lost 6 bases and J lost 4 bases. CDR3 size: 15 residues. The germline V gene has CDR1 SGHTA and CDR2 FQGNSA. The CDR3 is CASSSSGGAADTQYF. In DNA form, the CDR3 reads TGTGCCAGCAGTTCTAGCGGGGGGGCGGCAGATACGCAGTATTTT.

With respect to this clone: Compared with germline, one end of the junction differs, possibly owing to a read error. V and J are TRBV7-8 and TRBJ1-2, with a possible D match to TRBD1 (6 bases). CDR1 is SGHVS and CDR2 is FQNEAQ in the germline V gene. The CDR3 has 16 amino acids. Here the CDR3 DNA reads TGTGCCAGCAGCCCACGCCTTGGGGGGGCATGGTATGGCCACACCTTC. This codes for CASSPRLGGAWYGHTF.

In its sample, this clone was seen a few times. The chain is built from TRBV6-2 or TRBV6-3 and TRBJ1-2; 10 bases are shared with TRBD1. In germline, CDR1 is MNHEY, CDR2 SVGEGT. Unmatched junction bases numbered 1, after V lost 0 bases and J lost 6 bases. This CDR3 region has 14 residues. In DNA, the CDR3 is TGTGCCAGCAGTTACTCAGGACAGGGGGATGGCTACACCTTC. Its protein is CASSYSGQGDGYTF.

The V call is TRBV6-5, the J call TRBJ2-5; 11 bases agree with TRBD2. Germline V gene lookup returns CDR1 MNHEY and CDR2 SVGAGI. V trimming: 2 bases; J trimming: 7 bases; junction bases outside the gene matches: 9. The CDR3 extends over 16 amino acids. The CDR3: CASSYLSGGVPGTQYF. The CDR3 DNA reads TGTGCCAGCAGTTACCTTAGCGGGGGGGTCCCGGGGACCCAGTACTTC.

This rearrangement joins TRBV5-1 to TRBJ2-1; D remains ambiguous. The CDR3 sequence is 12 residues long. V was clipped by 1 base and J by 6 bases, with 5 bases between them. The germline V gene has CDR1 SGHRS and CDR2 YFSETQ. The CDR3 sequence is CASSLTSNEQFF. CDR3 nucleotide sequence: TGCGCCAGCAGCTTGACATCCAATGAGCAGTTCTTC. The full variable domain, completed using reference TRBV5-1 and TRBJ2-1, is KAGVTQTPRYLIKTRGQQVTLSCSPISGHRSVSWYQQTPGQGLQFLFEYFSETQRNKGNFPGRFSGRQFSNSRSEMNVSTLELGDSALYLCASSLTSNEQFFGPGTRLTVL.

This chain's CDR3 is CASSMGASYGYTF. CDR3 coding DNA: TGCGCCAGCAGCATGGGGGCAAGCTATGGCTACACCTTC. This chain links TRBV5-1 with TRBJ1-2; D is possibly TRBD1 (6 bases). This CDR3 comprises 13 residues. The ends were cut back, 4 bases at V and 4 bases at J, with 11 bases in the middle. The V gene's germline CDR1 is SGHRS and CDR2 YFSETQ.

CDR3 in DNA: TGTGCCAGCAGCTTAGGAGTCCTGGTGGCTAGCGGCCAAGAGACCCAGTACTTC. Residues: CASSLGVLVASGQETQYF. The gene calls are TRBV11-3 and TRBJ2-5; 7 bases line up with TRBD2. Losses at the gene ends were 1 base for V and 1 base for J; bases not matched to a gene: 12. This CDR3 spans 18 amino acids. Germline V CDR1 and CDR2: SGHNT, YENEEA. Using reference TRBV11-3 and TRBJ2-5 for the parts outside the CDR3, the full variable domain is EAGVVQSPRYKIIEKKQPVAFWCNPISGHNTLYWYLQNLGQGPELLIRYENEEAVDDSQLPKDRFSAERLKGVDSTLKIQPAELGDSAVYLCASSLGVLVASGQETQYFGPGTRLLVL.

The rearrangement joins TRBV23-1 to TRBJ2-7, with TRBD2 matching over 8 bases. TRBV23-1 carries the ORF label, with uncertain function. The ends lost 0 bases at V and 2 bases at J; junction bases unmatched: 6. This CDR3 comprises 16 residues. The CDR3 here is CASSQSVQRGPYEQYF. For the CDR3, the DNA is TGCGCCAGCAGTCAATCGGTCCAGCGGGGGCCCTACGAGCAGTACTTC.

This chain connects TRBV6-5 to TRBJ2-7, with 7 bases fitting TRBD1. The CDR3 is 14 amino acids. Germline loops: CDR1 MNHEY, CDR2 SVGAGI. The J segment lost 3 bases and the V segment lost 8 bases, leaving 10 bases of the junction unmatched. CDR3 amino acids: CASEPPGQHYEQYF. CDR3 DNA sequence: TGTGCCAGCGAACCTCCGGGACAGCACTACGAGCAGTACTTC.

CDR3 sequence: CASSYRFRQGGTDTQYF. In DNA form, the CDR3 reads TGTGCCAGCAGTTACCGATTTCGACAGGGTGGTACAGATACGCAGTATTTT. The V gene is TRBV6-2 or TRBV6-3, the J gene TRBJ2-3; 7 bases agree with TRBD1. CDR3 length: 17 residues. Germline CDR1 and CDR2: MNHEY and SVGEGT. J gave up 3 bases and V 2 bases, and 11 bases lay outside the gene matches.

The chain employs TRBV28 and TRBJ2-6; perhaps TRBD1 as D (6 bases). The CDR3 runs 14 residues. From germline, CDR1 is MDHEN and CDR2 SYDVKM. V was cut by 6 bases and J by 1 base, with 7 bases left in between. The CDR3 nucleotides are TGTGCCAGCAGAGACAGGTCTGGGGCCAACGTCCTGACTTTC. This sequence encodes CASRDRSGANVLTF. Looking up the rest from reference TRBV28 and TRBJ2-6 gives the full variable domain: DVKVTQSSRYLVKRTGEKVFLECVQDMDHENMFWYRQDPGLGLRLIYFSYDVKMKEKGDIPEGYSVSREKKERFSLILESASTNQTSMYLCASRDRSGANVLTFGAGSRLTVL.

This clone appeared once. In DNA, the CDR3 is TGTGCCAGTAGTAGCCCGCCAGGTCTAAACACTGAAGCTTTCTTT. Encoded protein: CASSSPPGLNTEAFF. This chain uses TRBV19 with TRBJ1-1; no clear D gene. Trimming took 4 bases from V and 2 from J, leaving 14 bases between them. The CDR3 has 15 residues. Germline-derived CDR1 and CDR2 are LNHDA and SQIVND (reference sequence).

V gene TRBV9 combines with J gene TRBJ2-3; D remains ambiguous. The CDR3 covers 14 residues. The germline gives CDR1 SGDLS, CDR2 YYNGEE. V was cut by 2 bases and J by 0 bases, with 7 bases left in between. Here the CDR3 DNA reads TGTGCCAGCAGCGTCCAGGCTAGCACAGATACGCAGTATTTT. The encoded protein is CASSVQASTDTQYF.

The J gene is TRBJ1-3, the V gene TRBV29-1; no clear D gene. V was pared by 4 bases and J by 4 bases, with 17 bases between. The CDR3 length is 15 residues. Germline V gene data show CDR1 as SQVTM and CDR2 as ANQGSEA. The CDR3 DNA reads as TGCAGCGTTGGGTTATCTGTGGGCCGCGGAAACACCATATATTTT. It encodes CSVGLSVGRGNTIYF.

This chain links TRBV11-2 with TRBJ1-2; D is uncertain. The CDR3 consists of 12 residues. The germline V and J ends were trimmed by 0 bases and 8 bases, with 7 bases remaining between them. Germline values: CDR1 SGHAT, CDR2 FQNNGV. In nucleotides, the CDR3 is TGTGCCAGCAGCTTAGAGAGGGAGGGCTACACCTTC. Protein product: CASSLEREGYTF.

The chain couples TRBV5-3 to TRBJ1-2; D might be TRBD1 (5 bases). TRBV5-3 is annotated as an ORF whose role is uncertain. V was trimmed by 7 bases and J by 7 bases, leaving 11 bases between them. This CDR3 spans 11 amino acids. In DNA, the CDR3 is TGTGCCAGAGGGGCCAAATCTGGCTACACCTTC. It translates to CARGAKSGYTF.

The chain couples TRBV6-1 to TRBJ2-7; no definite D call. The CDR3 loop spans 12 amino acids. Trimming stripped 0 bases from V and 3 bases from J, with 3 bases between. Germline V gene sequence: CDR1 MNHNS, CDR2 SASEGT. CDR3 sequence: CASSEASYEQYF. DNA for the CDR3: TGTGCCAGCAGTGAAGCTAGCTACGAGCAGTACTTC.

V gene TRBV27 combines with J gene TRBJ1-1; the match to TRBD1 covers 8 bases. The CDR3 loop spans 19 amino acids. In germline, CDR1 is MNHEY, CDR2 SMNVEV (reference sequence). The junction had 13 bases not matched to a gene; V was cut back by 1 base and J by 0 bases. The chain's CDR3 is CASSLWGQEDLGVNTEAFF. CDR3 sequence (DNA): TGTGCCAGCAGTTTATGGGGACAGGAAGACTTGGGAGTGAACACTGAAGCTTTCTTT.

The chain has TRBV7-2 and TRBJ2-7; 10 bases map to TRBD1. The CDR3 is 14 amino acids. The germline V gene has CDR1 SGHTA and CDR2 FQGNSA. V shed 3 bases and J 4 bases; nucleotides not matched to a gene: 3. The chain's CDR3 is CASSLTGGGYEQYF. CDR3 nucleotides: TGTGCCAGCAGCTTGACAGGGGGCGGTTACGAGCAGTACTTC.

This clone has a handful of counts. V is TRBV18 and J is TRBJ1-6, with 7 bases matching TRBD1. This CDR3 region has 14 residues. Unmatched junction bases numbered 1, after V lost 2 bases and J lost 6 bases. Germline CDR1 and CDR2: KGHSH and LQKENI. The CDR3 spells CASSPGQVNSPLHF. The CDR3 region has the DNA TGTGCCAGCTCACCAGGACAGGTTAATTCACCCCTCCACTTT. Variable domain in full (rest from reference TRBV18 and TRBJ1-6): NAGVMQNPRHLVRRRGQEARLRCSPMKGHSHVYWYRQLPEEGLKFMVYLQKENIIDESGMPKERFSAEFPKEGPSILRIQQVVRGDSAAYFCASSPGQVNSPLHFGNGTRLTVT.

The rearrangement links TRBV24-1 to TRBJ2-2; 8 bases are a match to TRBD2. Losses at the gene ends were 1 base for V and 6 bases for J; bases not matched to a gene: 6. The length of the CDR3 is 16 residues. CDR1 and CDR2 (germline): KGHDR, SFDVKD. The CDR3 loop is CATSDLSGGASGELFF. The CDR3 coding sequence is TGTGCCACCAGTGATTTATCCGGGGGGGCCTCCGGGGAGCTGTTTTTT.

This clone was found once. This chain connects TRBV6-1 to TRBJ2-1, with TRBD1 matching over 11 bases. V dropped 3 bases and J dropped 6; count of bases not matched to a gene: 7. The CDR3 has 16 amino acids. Germline CDR1 and CDR2: MNHNS and SASEGT. In DNA form, the CDR3 reads TGTGCCAGCAGTGAGGCGCCGGGACAGGGGGGCAATGAGCAGTTCTTC. Its protein is CASSEAPGQGGNEQFF.

This clone was seen only once. The rearrangement joins TRBV27 to TRBJ2-2; D possibly corresponds to TRBD1 (6 bases). CDR3 length equals 16 residues. The germline V gene encodes CDR1 MNHEY and CDR2 SMNVEV (reference sequence). Trimming cost V 7 bases and J 5 bases, with 20 bases left between them. The CDR3 reads CASTLSSGVWTGELFF. The CDR3 bases are TGTGCCAGCACACTCTCGTCAGGGGTATGGACCGGGGAGCTGTTTTTT.